This T cell receptor (beta chain) originates from a study of radiotherapy plus CTLA-4 blockade in lung cancer. Study-level background: An objective response was seen in around a sixth of patients, and disease control in around 33%. General study points: After radiotherapy and ipilimumab, tumor-derived clones expanded in peripheral blood. Interferon-beta and early blood T cell clone dynamics reportedly predicted response best.

The study treated chemo-refractory metastatic non-small-cell lung cancer patients with focal radiation plus ipilimumab CTLA-4 blockade. The assay was immunoSEQ multiplex PCR, and TCRdb's table has in-frame clones only and misses some. The sample includes 45,000 to 60,000 clones, around 86% of them seen just once. As to this clone: Its antigen is not identified.

The specimen was peripheral blood, collected from a patient treated with radiotherapy plus ipilimumab. This receptor was taken from a human donor with non-small cell lung cancer who had stable disease on radiotherapy plus ipilimumab.

CDR3 protein: CSVEEDSRTEAFF. Written as DNA, the CDR3 is TGCAGCGTTGAAGAAGACAGTCGGACTGAAGCTTTCTTT. The chain links TRBV29-1 to TRBJ1-1, with D maybe TRBD1 (5 bases). CDR1 is SQVTM and CDR2 is ANQGSEA in the germline V gene. With 0 bases removed from V and 5 bases from J, the gap between germline ends came to 10 bases. CDR3 size: 13 residues.